The next 11 T cell receptor beta chains were all read from a single sample in a study of blood T cells in healthy people across ages (dated by TCRdb to between 2014 and 2017). Receptors were amplified or captured by 5' RACE. The run used an Illumina HiSeq 2500. A second roughly 7 to 11 cycle PCR used a sample-barcoded 5' primer and a J-beta primer mix. Starting from the raw public reads, TCRdb applied fastp trimming at Q25, assembled clones with MiXCR and retained in-frame beta chains. Each CDR3 protein gets just one entry, which takes the most common genes and DNA from the rows behind it. The sample includes about 680,000 distinct CDR3 sequences, with approximately 50% observed a single time. The ten largest clonotypes hold 30% to 40% of the sample. Material: blood. The receptors shown here come from an older woman in good health.

The chain links TRBV11-2 to TRBJ2-5; unclear D gene. TRBJ2-7 matches the DNA end more closely, so the J call is doubtful. The CDR3 has 13 amino acids. Per germline, CDR1 SGHAT and CDR2 FQNNGV. The CDR3 DNA sequence: TGTGCCAGCAGCTTAGATAGGTCGGCCGAGCAGTACTTC. It codes for CASSLDRSAEQYF.

The J gene is TRBJ2-1, the V gene TRBV20-1, with D perhaps TRBD1 or TRBD2 (5 bases each). CDR1 is DFQATT, CDR2 SNEGSKA, per germline (reference sequence). The CDR3 loop spans 13 amino acids. V was pared by 6 bases and J by 8 bases, with 17 bases between. DNA for the CDR3: TGCAGTGCCCTAGTGGGGGTTGGGGATGAGCAGTTCTTC. Translation gives CSALVGVGDEQFF.

Only a few counts were recorded for this clonotype. The gene calls are TRBV29-1 and TRBJ2-1, with 12 bases matching TRBD2. Germline values: CDR1 SQVTM, CDR2 ANQGSEA. CDR3 length: 13 amino acids. V shed 7 bases and J 9 bases; nucleotides not matched to a gene: 7. CDR3 sequence: CSGRTSGIGEQFF. CDR3 DNA sequence: TGCAGCGGCAGGACTAGCGGGATTGGTGAGCAGTTCTTC.

The chain links TRBV2 to TRBJ1-4; possibly TRBD1 for D (5 bases). Looked up from germline, CDR1 is SNHLY and CDR2 is FYNNEI. Trimming removed 1 base at V and 8 bases at J, with 11 bases between. The CDR3 has 14 residues. The CDR3 DNA follows: TGTGCCAGCAGTGAAGTTGCGGAGGGGGAAAAACTGTTTTTT. Translated, it gives CASSEVAEGEKLFF.

This clonotype was counted many times. The chain links TRBV6-5 to TRBJ1-1; weak D call: TRBD1 (5 bases). The CDR3 contains 13 residues. CDR1 is MNHEY, CDR2 SVGAGI, per germline. Trimming took 0 bases from V and 7 from J, leaving 9 bases between them. In DNA form, the CDR3 reads TGTGCCAGCAGTTACTCGGGGGGGGATGAAGCTTTCTTT. Its translation: CASSYSGGDEAFF.

This clonotype was seen a handful of times. The rearrangement links TRBV7-2 to TRBJ2-5; 9 bases are a match to TRBD2. The DNA end lines up better with TRBJ2-7; the J call may be wrong. Germline V gene lookup returns CDR1 SGHTA and CDR2 FQGNSA. This CDR3 region has 16 residues. This CDR3 reads CASTVAGAASTYEQYF. The CDR3 bases are TGTGCCAGCACCGTAGCGGGAGCCGCTAGTACCTACGAGCAGTACTTC.

The rearrangement joins TRBV10-3 to TRBJ2-2, with D unresolved. The V end lost 4 bases, the J end lost 0 bases, and 12 bases lay between the germline ends. CDR3 size: 16 residues. The germline CDR1 and CDR2 sequences are ENHRY and SYGVKD. The CDR3 DNA reads as TGTGCCATCAGTGCTCGGACGGTCGCGAACACCGGGGAGCTGTTTTTT. The encoded protein is CAISARTVANTGELFF.

In its sample, this clonotype was seen a few times. This chain connects TRBV7-2 to TRBJ2-7; D is unresolved. Trimming took 3 bases from V and 0 from J, leaving 9 bases between them. This CDR3 spans 14 amino acids. Germline V gene lookup returns CDR1 SGHTA and CDR2 FQGNSA. The CDR3: CASSLSLSSYEQYF. The CDR3 DNA follows: TGTGCCAGCAGCTTGTCTCTTTCCTCCTACGAGCAGTACTTC. The variable domain in full, with the rest retrieved from reference TRBV7-2 and TRBJ2-7, is GAGVSQSPSNKVTEKGKDVELRCDPISGHTALYWYRQSLGQGLEFLIYFQGNSAPDKSGLPSDRFSAERTGGSVSTLTIQRTQQEDSAVYLCASSLSLSSYEQYFGPGTRLTVT.

The chain combines TRBV6-5 with TRBJ2-3; weak D call: TRBD2 (5 bases). The CDR3 consists of 14 residues. The V and J ends lost 4 bases and 6 bases respectively, with 14 bases between them. CDR1 and CDR2 from the germline V gene are MNHEY and SVGAGI. The CDR3 sequence: CASSWAGMGDTQYF. The CDR3 DNA is TGTGCCAGCAGTTGGGCCGGGATGGGGGATACGCAGTATTTT.

Details on this clonotype: A read error is possible here, since a much larger clone lies one base away. V usage is TRBV24-1 and J usage is TRBJ2-5; TRBD2 aligns across 14 bases. CDR1 is KGHDR and CDR2 is SFDVKD in the germline V gene. The CDR3 covers 16 residues. CDR3 region: CAISVRTSGRSETQYF. In DNA, the CDR3 is TGTGCCATCAGTGTGAGGACTAGCGGGAGGAGTGAGACCCAGTACTTC.

The rearrangement uses TRBV7-2 and TRBJ2-3; D remains unclear. This CDR3 is built from 16 residues. V shed 5 bases and J shed 3 bases, with 18 bases lying between them. Germline CDR1 and CDR2: SGHTA and FQGNSA. The CDR3 DNA reads as TGTGCCAGCAGCCCACGGGTCAGGCTGGGAACAGATACGCAGTATTTT. It specifies CASSPRVRLGTDTQYF.